This TCR beta chain was recorded in a study of a mutant IDH1 vaccine in newly diagnosed glioma (dated by TCRdb to the early 2020s). General notes on the study: Across visits V03 through V10, patients got a total of eight vaccinations, given in weeks 1, 3, 5, 7, 11, 15, 19 and 23. For exploratory analyses, fewer than 30 treated patients had longitudinal TCRB deep sequencing done wherever samples were available. Six visits were used for peripheral blood collection: V03 (baseline), V05, V07, V10, V12 and V13. Prior to enrollment, standard therapy consisting of radiotherapy alone, temozolomide alone, or radiochemotherapy with temozolomide had been administered to patients, with the combination being received by most patients. Of the approximately 34 patients who were treated, approximately 60% were male and about 40% were female, and the mean age was around 40 years. Vaccination started 4-6 weeks after radiotherapy alone, or was given together with temozolomide cycles in the groups whose treatment included chemotherapy. General findings and caveats noted by the study authors: Immune responses induced by the vaccine were seen in over 90% of patients across multiple MHC alleles. It was noted by the authors that analyses of patient blood samples could not be reproduced owing to sample limitations. No apparent relationship was observed between pseudoprogression and alterations in the top peripheral T cell clonotypes detected by TCRB sequencing. Availability determined which PBMC samples were chosen for TCRB deep sequencing.

Including cysteine and phenylalanine, the CDR3 has 16 amino acids. This entry keeps only the CDR3 DNA: 48 bases, framed from base 1. V loses 5 bases at its end and J loses 1 base; junction bases beyond the gene matches: 10. CDR1 and CDR2 were assigned from the germline V gene (reference sequence) as MNHNY and SVGAGI. Receptors were amplified or captured by the immunoSEQ multiplex PCR assay. Following the manufacturer's protocol, the hsTCRB Kit was used to amplify rearranged TCR beta chain sequences. Sequencing of TCRB libraries was carried out on an Illumina MiSeq. The authors' analysis ran thus. The proprietary platform of the kit vendor was used for demultiplexing, trimming and gene mapping. The immuneACCESS repertoire file appears here via TCRdb, limited to in-frame rearrangements. These files lack a portion of the clones; in checked studies, under half of the deficit traces to unresolved V genes, and the cause of the others is not known. The DNA was the basis for D and trimming; V, J and clone size are from that table. Here the sample has about 65,000 clones; approximately 81% occur a single time. The ten largest clones capture roughly 4% of the sample.

This clone was detected a few times. Its antigen has not been determined. No base-level quality is on record; no much larger clone is a single base apart. In light of the paper, this sample's time point label describes: week 23, last vaccination. A 20-mer mutant IDH1 peptide at 300 micrograms in Montanide made up each vaccine dose, which was injected subcutaneously together with topical imiquimod. Donors had newly diagnosed WHO grade 3 or 4 IDH1-mutant astrocytomas with loss of nuclear ATRX. The samples were drawn from NOA16, a multicentre, single-arm, open-label phase I trial in Germany that tested a mutant IDH1 peptide vaccine in humans for the first time. Genomic DNA for TCRB sequencing was extracted from EDTA blood using the DNeasy Blood and Tissue Kit.

The chain is made from TRBV6-6 and TRBJ1-2; 7 central bases correspond to TRBD1. The sample here was PBMCs, taken from a glioma patient whose treatment included an IDH1 peptide vaccine. The sequence was obtained from a man younger than 40 with glioma. The bases are TGTGCCAGCAGTCGAACCGGGACAGAAGATAACTATGGCTACACCTTC. Its product reads: CASSRTGTEDNYGYTF.